Shown below are 26 T cell receptor beta chains from a single sample sequenced in a study of shared clonotypes between healthy human individuals. Profiled with immunoSEQ multiplex PCR; TCRdb holds only in-frame clones, not every one. The table records fewer than 600,000 clones, around three quarters of them present only once. The sequencing input was PBMCs. All receptors come from a woman between 40 and 50 years old in good health. Some clones in this sample may be carry-over from other donors' samples.

This clone was counted only a few times. This chain connects TRBV2 to TRBJ2-1, with 10 bases matching TRBD2. Germline loops: CDR1 SNHLY, CDR2 FYNNEI. This CDR3 has 15 residues. V dropped 0 bases and J dropped 6; count of bases not matched to a gene: 2. The CDR3 bases are TGTGCCAGCAGTGAAGCCCGGACTAGCGGCAATGAGCAGTTCTTC. Translation: CASSEARTSGNEQFF.

The chain is built from TRBV14 and TRBJ1-2, with D maybe TRBD1 (5 bases). The CDR3 spans 15 residues. Trimming took off 0 bases at V and 8 bases at J, with 16 bases between the two ends. CDR1 is SGHDN, CDR2 FVKESK, per germline. This CDR3 is CASSQEGPAVGGYTF. The CDR3 DNA sequence: TGTGCCAGCAGCCAAGAGGGGCCCGCAGTCGGGGGCTACACCTTC.

The rearrangement joins TRBV5-1 to TRBJ2-1; 7 nucleotides align to TRBD1. The germline V gene has CDR1 SGHRS and CDR2 YFSETQ. There are 16 residues in the CDR3. V gave up 4 bases and J gave up 7 bases; unmatched junction bases: 14. The CDR3 here is CASSLPVAGGGNEQFF. The CDR3 DNA reads as TGCGCCAGCAGCCTGCCAGTGGCAGGGGGTGGGAATGAGCAGTTCTTC.

This clone was seen only a few times. The chain couples TRBV18 to TRBJ2-2, with unresolved D. The germline V gene encodes CDR1 KGHSH and CDR2 LQKENI. The V gene lost 2 bases and the J gene lost 3 bases, with 4 bases spanning the gap. The CDR3 totals 13 residues. DNA for the CDR3: TGTGCCAGCTCACCAGGGTACACCGGGGAGCTGTTTTTT. Its protein is CASSPGYTGELFF. Variable domain in full (rest from reference TRBV18 and TRBJ2-2): NAGVMQNPRHLVRRRGQEARLRCSPMKGHSHVYWYRQLPEEGLKFMVYLQKENIIDESGMPKERFSAEFPKEGPSILRIQQVVRGDSAAYFCASSPGYTGELFFGEGSRLTVL.

The chain uses TRBV4-2 and TRBJ2-2, with 9 bases aligning to TRBD2. The CDR3 consists of 16 residues. V lost 0 bases to trimming and J lost 7 bases; unmatched junction nucleotides: 6. Germline loops: CDR1 LGHNA, CDR2 YNFKEQ. The CDR3 DNA is TGTGCCAGCAGCCAAGATGAGGCGGGAGGGGGCGGGGAGCTGTTTTTT. It is translated as CASSQDEAGGGGELFF.

Worth noting for this clone: Given a far larger clone just one base away, this is likely a sequencing read error. Other DNA sequences in the same sample also yield this CDR3. The V and J genes are TRBV2 and TRBJ1-5; tentatively, D is TRBD1 (5 bases). The CDR3 has 14 residues. Germline lookup yields CDR1 SNHLY and CDR2 FYNNEI. V lost 6 bases and J lost 6, with 15 bases in between. The CDR3 here is CASSPGGEAQPQHF. DNA of the CDR3: TGTGCCAGCAGCCCGGGGGGTGAGGCTCAGCCCCAGCATTTT.

The genes are TRBV6-5 and TRBJ1-5; perhaps TRBD1 as D (5 bases). V shed 6 bases and J shed 2 bases, with 8 bases lying between them. This CDR3 is built from 13 residues. The germline V gene has CDR1 MNHEY and CDR2 SVGAGI. CDR3 in amino acids: CASREQGNQPQHF. The CDR3, as DNA: TGTGCCAGCAGAGAACAGGGCAATCAGCCCCAGCATTTT.

The chain carries TRBV28 and TRBJ2-3, with a weak D call TRBD2 (6 bases). V was pared by 3 bases and J by 4 bases, with 14 bases between. This CDR3 has 15 amino acids. Germline values: CDR1 MDHEN, CDR2 SYDVKM. The CDR3 region has the DNA TGTGCCAGCAGTTTTAGGAGGGGCGGAGCAGATACGCAGTATTTT. Protein sequence: CASSFRRGGADTQYF.

The V gene is TRBV27, the J gene TRBJ2-1; 13 bases map to TRBD2. J was trimmed by 6 bases and V by 4 bases; bases with no gene match: 6. Germline V CDR1 and CDR2: MNHEY, SMNVEV (reference sequence). CDR3 length: 16 amino acids. The CDR3 nucleotides are TGTGCCAGCAGTTACCCTGGACTAGCGGGAGCCAATGAGCAGTTCTTC. It is translated as CASSYPGLAGANEQFF.

J is TRBJ1-1 and V is TRBV15; D call uncertain. Germline CDR1 and CDR2: LNHNV and YYDKDF (reference sequence). The CDR3 is made up of 13 amino acids. The V gene lost 4 bases and the J gene lost 0 bases, with 6 bases spanning the gap. The CDR3, as DNA: TGTGCCACCAGCATTCAGCTGAACACTGAAGCTTTCTTT. Its translation is CATSIQLNTEAFF.

This chain joins TRBV30 and TRBJ2-7, with D tentatively TRBD1 (7 bases). Deletions cut 3 bases from V and 5 bases from J, with 20 bases between. Germline values: CDR1 GTSNPN, CDR2 SVGIG (reference sequence). This CDR3 spans 15 amino acids. CDR3 nucleotide sequence: TGTGCCTGGAGCCCAGGGGGGCAGGGGGATAACGAGCAGTACTTC. Translated: CAWSPGGQGDNEQYF.

The chain links TRBV7-3 to TRBJ2-3, with D perhaps matching TRBD2 (5 bases). With 2 bases removed from V and 1 base from J, the gap between germline ends came to 13 bases. CDR1 SGHTA and CDR2 FQGTGA come from the germline V gene. The CDR3 consists of 16 residues. The chain's CDR3 is CASSLGRNRGTDTQYF. In DNA, the CDR3 is TGTGCCAGCAGCTTAGGGAGAAATCGAGGCACAGATACGCAGTATTTT.

The rearrangement uses TRBV11-1 and TRBJ2-3; 7 positions match TRBD2. The germline V gene has CDR1 SGHAT and CDR2 FQDESV (reference sequence). The CDR3 contains 15 residues. Trimming removed 5 bases from V and 4 bases from J; junction bases left unmatched: 9. The CDR3 reads CASSGSGLGADTQYF. In DNA form, the CDR3 reads TGTGCCAGCAGCGGTAGCGGGCTAGGTGCAGATACGCAGTATTTT. The full variable domain, completed using reference TRBV11-1 and TRBJ2-3, is EAEVAQSPRYKITEKSQAVAFWCDPISGHATLYWYRQILGQGPELLVQFQDESVVDDSQLPKDRFSAERLKGVDSTLKIQPAELGDSAMYLCASSGSGLGADTQYFGPGTRLTVL.

The chain couples TRBV29-1 to TRBJ2-3; TRBD1 or TRBD2 may be the D gene (6 bases each). This CDR3 comprises 14 residues. The V gene's germline CDR1 is SQVTM and CDR2 ANQGSEA. V lost 7 bases and J 6 bases, leaving 20 bases between the germline ends. The CDR3, as DNA: TGCAGCGCTGGGGGCGGGGAGGATTTCGATACGCAGTATTTT. Its translation is CSAGGGEDFDTQYF.

The chain joins TRBV7-3 to TRBJ2-3, with D uncertain. CDR1 and CDR2 from the germline V gene are SGHTA and FQGTGA. Trimming took 4 bases from V and 4 from J, leaving 9 bases between them. This CDR3 contains 13 residues. The CDR3 bases are TGTGCCAGCAGCTGGCGTGGGGCAGATACGCAGTATTTT. This sequence encodes CASSWRGADTQYF.

This chain uses TRBV7-9 with TRBJ2-1; D might be TRBD2 (5 bases). The CDR3 length is 14 residues. Germline lookup yields CDR1 SEHNR and CDR2 FQNEAQ (reference sequence). V was shortened by 7 bases and J by 3 bases, with 13 bases between the two germline ends. CDR3 sequence: CASTPEGLYNEQFF. CDR3 DNA: TGTGCCAGCACCCCCGAGGGCCTCTACAATGAGCAGTTCTTC.

This clone was recorded only once. This chain links TRBV6-5 with TRBJ2-1; TRBD1 aligns across 9 bases. Germline CDR1 reads MNHEY; CDR2 reads SVGAGI. The CDR3 is 14 amino acids. J was trimmed by 8 bases and V by 7 bases; bases with no gene match: 9. CDR3 in amino acids: CASTAGTGHHEQFF. In DNA, the CDR3 is TGTGCCAGCACCGCCGGGACAGGGCATCATGAGCAGTTCTTC.

This clone was observed many times. The V and J genes are TRBV6-1 and TRBJ2-1, with D perhaps TRBD2 (5 bases). Trimming cost V 3 bases and J 1 base, with 10 bases left between them. The CDR3 runs 15 residues. Looked up from germline, CDR1 is MNHNS and CDR2 is SASEGT. Written as DNA, the CDR3 is TGTGCCAGCAGTGACACACCGGGATCCTACAATGAGCAGTTCTTC. Amino acids: CASSDTPGSYNEQFF.

The rearrangement links TRBV4-3 to TRBJ2-2; the D gene is possibly TRBD2 (6 bases). CDR3 length equals 14 residues. Germline V gene lookup returns CDR1 LGHNA and CDR2 YSLEER. V gave up 0 bases and J gave up 6 bases, with 8 bases separating them. CDR3 bases: TGCGCCAGCAGCCAAGAGACTAGGTCCGGGGAGCTGTTTTTT. It yields the protein CASSQETRSGELFF.

The genes are TRBV9 and TRBJ1-4; D ambiguous. Trimming shortened V by 4 bases and J by 0 bases, and 10 bases separated the two germline ends. The CDR3 length is 15 residues. Per germline, CDR1 SGDLS and CDR2 YYNGEE. CDR3: CASSPDLATNEKLFF. In nucleotides, the CDR3 is TGTGCCAGCAGCCCCGACCTTGCAACTAATGAAAAACTGTTTTTT.

V usage is TRBV29-1 and J usage is TRBJ2-2; 8 bases match TRBD2. The V and J ends lost 6 bases and 3 bases, in that order; junction bases with no gene match: 6. The CDR3 contains 14 residues. Per the germline V gene, CDR1 is SQVTM and CDR2 is ANQGSEA. CDR3 loop: CSVGSGRDTGELFF. The CDR3 DNA sequence: TGCAGCGTCGGTTCCGGGAGGGACACCGGGGAGCTGTTTTTT.

The chain is built from TRBV28 and TRBJ1-1; D is unresolved. Germline V lookup: CDR1 MDHEN, CDR2 SYDVKM. The V and J ends lost 8 bases and 5 bases respectively, with 12 bases between them. CDR3 size: 12 residues. In DNA, the CDR3 is TGTGCCAGCGGGGAGGTGGATACTGAAGCTTTCTTT. As protein: CASGEVDTEAFF.

The chain has TRBV7-2 and TRBJ2-3; D is possibly TRBD2 (6 bases). This CDR3 has 14 amino acids. Germline CDR1 is SGHTA and CDR2 is FQGNSA. V was clipped by 5 bases and J by 6 bases, with 15 bases between them. Written as DNA, the CDR3 is TGTGCCAGCAGCGCCGCCCTAGCGACCGATACGCAGTATTTT. It codes for CASSAALATDTQYF.

This clone appeared a few times. V and J are TRBV5-1 and TRBJ2-1, with TRBD1 matching over 12 bases. Trimming removed 2 bases from V and 7 bases from J; junction bases left unmatched: 4. Germline CDR1 SGHRS, CDR2 YFSETQ. This CDR3 is 15 amino acids long. The CDR3 is CASSFGTGGYNEQFF. CDR3 bases: TGCGCCAGCAGCTTCGGGACAGGGGGCTATAATGAGCAGTTCTTC.

This clone was seen a handful of times. The chain has TRBV19 and TRBJ2-2; D call uncertain. This CDR3 comprises 14 residues. Trimming removed 1 base from V and 1 base from J, with 4 bases in between. Germline values: CDR1 LNHDA, CDR2 SQIVND (reference sequence). CDR3 sequence (DNA): TGTGCCAGTAGTATAGGCAGGAACACCGGGGAGCTGTTTTTT. Residues: CASSIGRNTGELFF.

This chain uses TRBV5-1 with TRBJ2-7; TRBD1 agrees at 10 bases. Germline CDR1 reads SGHRS; CDR2 reads YFSETQ. Losses at the gene ends were 0 bases for V and 2 bases for J; bases not matched to a gene: 2. CDR3 length equals 15 residues. The CDR3 region is CASSLVGTGAYEQYF. The CDR3, as DNA: TGCGCCAGCAGCTTGGTTGGGACAGGGGCCTACGAGCAGTACTTC.